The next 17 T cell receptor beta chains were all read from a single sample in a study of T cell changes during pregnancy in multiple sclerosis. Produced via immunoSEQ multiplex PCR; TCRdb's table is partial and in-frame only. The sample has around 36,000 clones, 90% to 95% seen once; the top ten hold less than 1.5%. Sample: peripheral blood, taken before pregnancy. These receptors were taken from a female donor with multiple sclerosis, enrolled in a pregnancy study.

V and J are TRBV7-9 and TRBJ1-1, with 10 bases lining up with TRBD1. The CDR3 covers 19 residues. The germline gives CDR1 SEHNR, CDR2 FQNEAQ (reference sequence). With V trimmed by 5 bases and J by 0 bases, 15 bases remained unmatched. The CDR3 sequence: CASSLTFPGQGKMNTEAFF. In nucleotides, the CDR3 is TGTGCCAGCAGCCTAACATTCCCGGGACAGGGGAAGATGAACACTGAAGCTTTCTTT.

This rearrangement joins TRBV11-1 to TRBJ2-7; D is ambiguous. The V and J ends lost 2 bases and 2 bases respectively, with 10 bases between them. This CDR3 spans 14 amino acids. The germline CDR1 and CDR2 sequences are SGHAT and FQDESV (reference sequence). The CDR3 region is CASSLTQITYEQYF. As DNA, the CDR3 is TGTGCCAGCAGCTTAACACAGATAACCTACGAGCAGTACTTC.

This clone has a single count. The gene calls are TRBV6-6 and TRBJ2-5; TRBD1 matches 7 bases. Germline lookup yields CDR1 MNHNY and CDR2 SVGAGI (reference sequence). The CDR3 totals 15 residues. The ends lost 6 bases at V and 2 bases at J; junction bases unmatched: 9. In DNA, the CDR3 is TGTGCCAGCAGCGCTCGACGCAGGGGGCAAGAGACCCAGTACTTC. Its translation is CASSARRRGQETQYF.

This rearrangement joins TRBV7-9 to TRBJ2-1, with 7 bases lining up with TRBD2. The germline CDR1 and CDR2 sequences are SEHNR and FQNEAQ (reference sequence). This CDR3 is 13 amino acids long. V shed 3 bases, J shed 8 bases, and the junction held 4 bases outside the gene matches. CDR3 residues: CASSFEREDEQFF. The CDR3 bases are TGTGCCAGCAGCTTCGAACGGGAGGATGAGCAGTTCTTC.

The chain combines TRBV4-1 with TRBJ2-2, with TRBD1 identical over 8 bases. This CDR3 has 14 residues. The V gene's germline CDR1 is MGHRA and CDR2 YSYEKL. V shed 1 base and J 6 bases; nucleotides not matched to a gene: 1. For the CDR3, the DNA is TGCGCCAGCAGCCAAGGGGACAGGCCCGGGGAGCTGTTTTTT. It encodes CASSQGDRPGELFF.

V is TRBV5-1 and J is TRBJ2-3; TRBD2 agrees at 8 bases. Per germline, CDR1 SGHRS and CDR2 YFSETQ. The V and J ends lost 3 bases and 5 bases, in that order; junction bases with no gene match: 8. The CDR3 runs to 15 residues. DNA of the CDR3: TGCGCCAGCAGCTCCCCGGGACTAGGCGTAGATACGCAGTATTTT. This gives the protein CASSSPGLGVDTQYF.

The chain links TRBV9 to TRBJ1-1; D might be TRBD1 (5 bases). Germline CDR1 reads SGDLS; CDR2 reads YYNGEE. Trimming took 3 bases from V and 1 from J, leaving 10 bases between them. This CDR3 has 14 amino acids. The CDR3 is CASSAGGSNTEAFF. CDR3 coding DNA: TGTGCCAGCAGCGCCGGGGGGTCGAACACTGAAGCTTTCTTT.

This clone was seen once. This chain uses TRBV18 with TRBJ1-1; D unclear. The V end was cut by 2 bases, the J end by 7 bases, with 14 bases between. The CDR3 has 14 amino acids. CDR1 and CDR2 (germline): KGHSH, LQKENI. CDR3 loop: CASSPAVGESEAFF. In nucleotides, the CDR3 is TGTGCCAGCTCACCAGCGGTCGGGGAGAGTGAAGCTTTCTTT.

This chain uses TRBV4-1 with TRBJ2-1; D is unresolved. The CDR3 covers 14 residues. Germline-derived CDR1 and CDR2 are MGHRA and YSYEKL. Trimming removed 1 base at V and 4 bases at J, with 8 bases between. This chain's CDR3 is CASSQVSGYNEQFF. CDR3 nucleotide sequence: TGCGCCAGCAGCCAAGTCTCCGGTTACAATGAGCAGTTCTTC.

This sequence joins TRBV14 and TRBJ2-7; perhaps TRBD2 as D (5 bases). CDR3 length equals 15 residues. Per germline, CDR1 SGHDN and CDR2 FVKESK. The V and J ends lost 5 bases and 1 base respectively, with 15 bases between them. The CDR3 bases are TGTGCCAGCAGCGACCGGGGATTTAGGTCCTACGAGCAGTACTTC. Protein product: CASSDRGFRSYEQYF.

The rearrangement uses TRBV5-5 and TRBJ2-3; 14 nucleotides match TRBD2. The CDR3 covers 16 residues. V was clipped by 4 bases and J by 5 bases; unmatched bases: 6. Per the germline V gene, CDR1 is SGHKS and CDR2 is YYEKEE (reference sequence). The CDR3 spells CASSTGLAGDLDTQYF. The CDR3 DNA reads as TGTGCCAGCAGCACGGGACTAGCGGGAGATTTAGATACGCAGTATTTT. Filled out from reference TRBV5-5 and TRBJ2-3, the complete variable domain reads DAGVTQSPTHLIKTRGQQVTLRCSPISGHKSVSWYQQVLGQGPQFIFQYYEKEERGRGNFPDRFSARQFPNYSSELNVNALLLGDSALYLCASSTGLAGDLDTQYFGPGTRLTVL.

The CDR3 protein is CASSPSTDTQYF. The CDR3 coding sequence is TGTGCCAGCAGCCCGAGCACAGATACGCAGTATTTT. V is TRBV7-9 and J is TRBJ2-3; no reliable D call. With 5 bases removed from V and 0 bases from J, the gap between germline ends came to 3 bases. From germline, CDR1 is SEHNR and CDR2 FQNEAQ (reference sequence). This CDR3 is built from 12 residues.

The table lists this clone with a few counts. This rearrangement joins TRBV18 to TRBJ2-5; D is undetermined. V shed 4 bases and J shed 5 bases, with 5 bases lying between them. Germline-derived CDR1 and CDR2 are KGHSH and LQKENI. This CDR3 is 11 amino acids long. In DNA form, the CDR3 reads TGTGCCAGCTCACTATCGGAGACCCAGTACTTC. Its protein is CASSLSETQYF. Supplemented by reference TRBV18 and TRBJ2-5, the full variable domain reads NAGVMQNPRHLVRRRGQEARLRCSPMKGHSHVYWYRQLPEEGLKFMVYLQKENIIDESGMPKERFSAEFPKEGPSILRIQQVVRGDSAAYFCASSLSETQYFGPGTRLLVL.

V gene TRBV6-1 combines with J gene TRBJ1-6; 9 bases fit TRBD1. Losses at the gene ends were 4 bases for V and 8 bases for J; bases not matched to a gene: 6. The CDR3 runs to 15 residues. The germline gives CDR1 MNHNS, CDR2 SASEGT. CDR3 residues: CASSVGDREHSPLHF. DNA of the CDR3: TGTGCCAGCAGTGTTGGGGACAGGGAGCATTCACCCCTCCACTTT.

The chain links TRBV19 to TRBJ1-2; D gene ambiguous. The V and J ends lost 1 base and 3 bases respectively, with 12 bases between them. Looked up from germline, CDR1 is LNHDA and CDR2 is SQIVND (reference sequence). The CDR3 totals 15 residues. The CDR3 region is CASSIGFGQDYGYTF. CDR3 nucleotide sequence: TGTGCCAGTAGTATAGGCTTTGGGCAGGACTATGGCTACACCTTC.

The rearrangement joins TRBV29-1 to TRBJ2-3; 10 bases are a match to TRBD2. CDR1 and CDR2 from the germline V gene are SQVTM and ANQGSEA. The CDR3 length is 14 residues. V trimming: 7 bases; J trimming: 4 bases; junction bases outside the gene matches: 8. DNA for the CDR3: TGCAGCGCCACTGGGCTAGCGGGAGCAGATACGCAGTATTTT. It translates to CSATGLAGADTQYF.

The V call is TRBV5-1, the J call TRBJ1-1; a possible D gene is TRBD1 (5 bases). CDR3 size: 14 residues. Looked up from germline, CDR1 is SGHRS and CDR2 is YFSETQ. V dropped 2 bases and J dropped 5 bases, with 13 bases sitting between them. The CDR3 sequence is CASSLQTGTTEAFF. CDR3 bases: TGCGCCAGCAGCTTACAAACAGGAACGACTGAAGCTTTCTTT.